Described below is a single TCR beta chain sequence and its context. Germline V gene sequence: CDR1 SGDLS, CDR2 YYNGEE. The CDR3 extends over 15 amino acids. Trimming cost V 0 bases and J 0 bases, with 10 bases left between them. The assay was immunoSEQ multiplex PCR, and TCRdb's table has in-frame clones only and misses some. The sample has around 500,000 clones, 70% to 90% seen once. The sample is drawn from a study of blood T cell repertoires in COVID-19. The receptor's source is a human donor in a cohort sampled during active COVID-19. Sequencing used peripheral blood. This chain links TRBV9 with TRBJ2-7, with D possibly matching TRBD2 (5 bases). In DNA form, the CDR3 reads TGTGCCAGCAGCGTAGGAACTGGACTCTCCTACGAGCAGTACTTC. Translation: CASSVGTGLSYEQYF.